The sample holds many counts of the clone carrying this T cell receptor beta chain. CDR1 SGHNT and CDR2 YENEEA come from the germline V gene. This CDR3 is built from 15 residues. V shed 4 bases and J 8 bases; nucleotides not matched to a gene: 8. The study extracted total RNA from unfractionated whole blood. The data were taken from a study of human T cells and chemical hapten exposure. Looking at the study overall: The study traced per-sample TCR yield variation mainly to small differences in pooled library volumes.

Individual cDNA molecules (in the library) carried attached unique molecular identifiers. Original analysis: Sample TCR counts, which ranged from 23,224 to 690,600, had a median of roughly 99,000. TCRdb re-called the reads with MiXCR, one entry per CDR3 protein. For this entry, the V and J calls and clone size follow TCRdb and not the study's own pipeline. The sample holds about 120,000 distinct CDR3 sequences, approximately 9.3% seen once. Sequences were obtained from whole blood. The TCR originated in a human donor in good health. Some clones in this sample may be carry-over from other donors' samples. The V gene is TRBV11-3, the J gene TRBJ2-1; the match to TRBD1 covers 10 bases. The CDR3 loop is CASSSPGQGKDEQFF. CDR3 DNA sequence: TGTGCCAGCAGCTCTCCGGGACAGGGGAAGGATGAGCAGTTCTTC.